This is a list of T cell receptor beta chains from one sample in a study of beta chain features in type 1 diabetes. TCRdb keeps only in-frame clones here, not all; method: immunoSEQ multiplex PCR. This table has almost 350,000 clones, 6.5% to 10% appearing once. Sequencing was carried out using central memory CD4+ T cells from blood. The receptors derive from a woman aged 18-35 years in good health. The CDR3 runs from the conserved cysteine through the conserved F or W. The D gene is left open where the match is weak. Clone size is not always given. Where it is, it says once, few, many or a class for expanded clones.

clone_size: many
d_call: TRBD1
v_call: TRBV28
j_call: TRBJ2-1
cdr3_nt: TGTGCCAGCAGAGGACAGGGTTACAATGAGCAGTTCTTC
cdr3_aa: CASRGQGYNEQFF

clone_size: many
d_call: NA
v_call: TRBV2
j_call: TRBJ2-5
cdr3_nt: TGTGCCAGCAGGATAGGAGACAATGAAGAGACCCAGTACTTC
cdr3_aa: CASRIGDNEETQYF

clone_size: few
d_call: NA
v_call: TRBV11-2
j_call: TRBJ2-7
cdr3_nt: TGTGCCAGCAGCCCTGAGCGGGTCTCCTACGAGCAGTACTTC
cdr3_aa: CASSPERVSYEQYF

clone_size: few
d_call: NA
v_call: TRBV7-9
j_call: TRBJ2-5
cdr3_nt: TGTGCCAGCAGCTTAGGAAGCGACCCCAGGGAGACCCAGTACTTC
cdr3_aa: CASSLGSDPRETQYF

clone_size: many
d_call: TRBD1
v_call: TRBV15
j_call: TRBJ1-3
cdr3_nt: TGTGCCACCAGCAGAGAGGTTGACAGGGCTGGAAACACCATATATTTT
cdr3_aa: CATSREVDRAGNTIYF

clone_size: NA
d_call: NA
v_call: TRBV5-1
j_call: TRBJ2-2
cdr3_nt: TGCGCCAGCAGCGTAGAAAACCAGGCCGGGGAGCTGTTTTTT
cdr3_aa: CASSVENQAGELFF

clone_size: few
d_call: TRBD1
v_call: TRBV5-1
j_call: TRBJ1-3
cdr3_nt: TGCGCCAGCAGCGGAACAGGGGGCTCTGGAAACACCATATATTTT
cdr3_aa: CASSGTGGSGNTIYF

clone_size: NA
d_call: TRBD1
v_call: TRBV5-8
j_call: TRBJ2-5
cdr3_nt: TGTGCCAGCAGCCTGGGACAGGGTAGGGAGACCCAGTACTTC
cdr3_aa: CASSLGQGRETQYF

clone_size: few
d_call: NA
v_call: TRBV2
j_call: TRBJ1-1
cdr3_nt: TGTGCCAGCAGTGAAGCGGGCAGGGTAACTGAAGCTTTCTTT
cdr3_aa: CASSEAGRVTEAFF

clone_size: many
d_call: NA
v_call: TRBV27
j_call: TRBJ1-4
cdr3_nt: TGTGCCAGCAGTCTAGCCCCGGGACCTTCCGGTGAAAAACTGTTTTTT
cdr3_aa: CASSLAPGPSGEKLFF

clone_size: few
d_call: TRBD1
v_call: TRBV7-3
j_call: TRBJ2-5
cdr3_nt: TGTGCCAGCAGCTTACAGGGGGCCCTCAGCGAGACCCAGTACTTC
cdr3_aa: CASSLQGALSETQYF

clone_size: NA
d_call: NA
v_call: TRBV7-2
j_call: TRBJ2-5
cdr3_nt: TGTGCCAGCAGCTTAACCGCGCCGGGGACCCAGTACTTC
cdr3_aa: CASSLTAPGTQYF

clone_size: many
d_call: NA
v_call: TRBV6-1
j_call: TRBJ1-1
cdr3_nt: TGTGCCAGCAGTGGACAGCCCAACACTGAAGCTTTCTTT
cdr3_aa: CASSGQPNTEAFF

clone_size: NA
d_call: NA
v_call: TRBV11-2
j_call: TRBJ2-5
cdr3_nt: TGTGCCAGCAGCTTAGATGGGGCGAATCAGTACTTC
cdr3_aa: CASSLDGANQYF

clone_size: few
d_call: NA
v_call: TRBV5-1
j_call: TRBJ2-2
cdr3_nt: TGCGCCAGCAGCTCGGGAGTCACCGGGGAGCTGTTTTTT
cdr3_aa: CASSSGVTGELFF

clone_size: NA
d_call: TRBD1
v_call: TRBV27
j_call: TRBJ2-4
cdr3_nt: TGTGCCAGCAGCGCGGACAGGGCCAAAAACATTCAGTACTTC
cdr3_aa: CASSADRAKNIQYF

clone_size: NA
d_call: NA
v_call: TRBV29-1
j_call: TRBJ2-2
cdr3_nt: TGCAGCGTCCGGGGGCAGGGATACACCGGGGAGCTGTTTTTT
cdr3_aa: CSVRGQGYTGELFF

clone_size: few
d_call: TRBD1
v_call: TRBV6-1
j_call: TRBJ2-6
cdr3_nt: TGTGCCAGCAGAAAACAGGGGACTGGGGCCAACGTCCTGACTTTC
cdr3_aa: CASRKQGTGANVLTF

clone_size: NA
d_call: NA
v_call: TRBV4-1
j_call: TRBJ2-3
cdr3_nt: TGCGCCAGCAGCCAAGTAGGTTCAGCGGCCAGTAGCACAGATACGCAGTATTTT
cdr3_aa: CASSQVGSAASSTDTQYF

clone_size: few
d_call: NA
v_call: TRBV28
j_call: TRBJ1-6
cdr3_nt: TGTGCCAGCAGTTTACCTGGGGGCAATAATTCACCCCTCCACTTT
cdr3_aa: CASSLPGGNNSPLHF

clone_size: NA
d_call: NA
v_call: TRBV7-9
j_call: TRBJ2-7
cdr3_nt: TGTGCCAGCAGCACGAATTTCGGGGGCGCGGGCGAGCAGTACTTC
cdr3_aa: CASSTNFGGAGEQYF

clone_size: few
d_call: NA
v_call: TRBV7-3
j_call: TRBJ1-1
cdr3_nt: TGTGCCAGCAGCTTAGCAGAGAACACTGAAGCTTTCTTT
cdr3_aa: CASSLAENTEAFF

clone_size: few
d_call: NA
v_call: TRBV11-2
j_call: TRBJ2-5
cdr3_nt: TGTGCCAGCAGCTTGGGGGAAGAGACCCAGTACTTC
cdr3_aa: CASSLGEETQYF

clone_size: many
d_call: NA
v_call: TRBV28
j_call: TRBJ2-3
cdr3_nt: TGTGCCAGCAGTGGGTGGGTGCGCACAGATACGCAGTATTTT
cdr3_aa: CASSGWVRTDTQYF

clone_size: few
d_call: NA
v_call: TRBV5-1
j_call: TRBJ2-3
cdr3_nt: TGCGCCAGCACCCTAGGAGTTCCTGGAGATACGCAGTATTTT
cdr3_aa: CASTLGVPGDTQYF

clone_size: many
d_call: NA
v_call: TRBV4-3
j_call: TRBJ1-2
cdr3_nt: TGCGCCAGCAGCCAAGATTATGGGTTAACCTTC
cdr3_aa: CASSQDYGLTF

clone_size: many
d_call: NA
v_call: TRBV23-1
j_call: TRBJ2-1
cdr3_nt: TGCGCCAGCAGTCAATCCAGAAGTAGGAGCTCCTACAATGAGCAGTTCTTC
cdr3_aa: CASSQSRSRSSYNEQFF

clone_size: few
d_call: TRBD1
v_call: TRBV19
j_call: TRBJ2-1
cdr3_nt: TGTGCCAGTAGTAGCCTCACAGGGGGCTCCTACAATGAGCAGTTCTTC
cdr3_aa: CASSSLTGGSYNEQFF

clone_size: many
d_call: TRBD2
v_call: TRBV4-3
j_call: TRBJ2-1
cdr3_nt: TGCGCCAGCACCCGAGGGACTAGCGGGAGTTATGAGCAGTTCTTC
cdr3_aa: CASTRGTSGSYEQFF

clone_size: few
d_call: NA
v_call: TRBV19
j_call: TRBJ2-1
cdr3_nt: TGTGCCAGTAAGGCCTTTGGAGAGGACAATGAGCAGTTCTTC
cdr3_aa: CASKAFGEDNEQFF

clone_size: NA
d_call: TRBD2
v_call: TRBV11-2
j_call: TRBJ2-1
cdr3_nt: TGTGCCAGCAGCCCGAGGGGACTAGCGGGGTACAATGAGCAGTTCTTC
cdr3_aa: CASSPRGLAGYNEQFF

clone_size: NA
d_call: NA
v_call: TRBV7-2
j_call: TRBJ1-1
cdr3_nt: TGTGCCAGCAGCCGATTCGGGGGAGCGGCTGAAGCTTTCTTT
cdr3_aa: CASSRFGGAAEAFF